These 26 T cell receptor beta chains came from one sample sequenced in a study of patients and donors after allogeneic stem cell transplantation (dated by TCRdb to 2019 to 2021). The method was RT-PCR. The run used a NextSeq 550. Through fastp at Q25 and MiXCR, TCRdb rebuilt clones from the public reads, retaining in-frame beta chains. Identical CDR3 proteins give one entry, which carries the most common genes and DNA. The table for this sample lists 70,000 or so distinct CDR3 sequences; about 30% of them were counted only once. The ten top clones hold 26% of the sample. The sample comprised blood, either unsorted or a sorted T cell fraction (not recorded which). All receptors derive from a human donor who was either an allogeneic HSCT recipient or a stem cell or donor lymphocyte infusion donor (not recorded which). It is not recorded whose cells these are; they may come from a transplant donor.

In its sample, this clonotype was seen a few times. The V call is TRBV7-9, the J call TRBJ2-3; D unresolved. The CDR3 has 10 residues. The V gene lost 3 bases and the J gene lost 6 bases, with 1 base spanning the gap. Germline CDR1 is SEHNR and CDR2 is FQNEAQ (reference sequence). The CDR3 DNA follows: TGTGCCAGCAGCTTGGATACGCAGTATTTT. Amino acid sequence: CASSLDTQYF. The entire variable domain, with the rest obtained from reference TRBV7-9 and TRBJ2-3, is as follows: DTGVSQNPRHKITKRGQNVTFRCDPISEHNRLYWYRQTLGQGPEFLTYFQNEAQLEKSRLLSDRFSAERPKGSFSTLEIQRTEQGDSAMYLCASSLDTQYFGPGTRLTVL.

This clonotype showed up many times. V usage is TRBV7-2 and J usage is TRBJ1-2; D gene unclear. CDR1 is SGHTA, CDR2 FQGNSA, per germline. The CDR3 spans 13 residues. V dropped 5 bases and J dropped 0 bases, with 7 bases sitting between them. The CDR3 sequence: CASSPTSNYGYTF. The CDR3 DNA follows: TGTGCCAGCAGCCCAACTTCTAACTATGGCTACACCTTC. Full variable domain (remainder filled in from reference TRBV7-2 and TRBJ1-2): GAGVSQSPSNKVTEKGKDVELRCDPISGHTALYWYRQSLGQGLEFLIYFQGNSAPDKSGLPSDRFSAERTGGSVSTLTIQRTQQEDSAVYLCASSPTSNYGYTFGSGTRLTVV.

This clonotype occurred a few times. The CDR3 bases are TGTGCCACCAGACGCTATAGCAATCAGCCCCAGCATTTT. Amino acid sequence: CATRRYSNQPQHF. V gene TRBV7-8 combines with J gene TRBJ1-5; unclear D gene. The CDR3 contains 13 residues. Germline CDR1 and CDR2: SGHVS and FQNEAQ. Trimming shortened V by 10 bases and J by 0 bases, and 10 bases separated the two germline ends.

The chain has TRBV5-1 and TRBJ2-3, with D hard to call. This CDR3 contains 13 residues. The germline CDR1 and CDR2 sequences are SGHRS and YFSETQ. V lost 0 bases and J lost 6, with 8 bases in between. As DNA, the CDR3 is TGCGCCAGCAGCTTGGCCGCCAAGGATACGCAGTATTTT. As protein: CASSLAAKDTQYF.

This chain uses TRBV4-3 with TRBJ2-2, with a possible D match to TRBD1 (5 bases). Per the germline V gene, CDR1 is LGHNA and CDR2 is YSLEER. The CDR3 extends over 14 amino acids. V dropped 1 base and J dropped 6 bases, with 9 bases sitting between them. CDR3 DNA: TGCGCCAGCAGCCAAGTCAGGGTGGCCGGGGAGCTGTTTTTT. Encoded protein: CASSQVRVAGELFF.

This clonotype counts as medium-sized (0.01 to 0.1%). J is TRBJ1-1 and V is TRBV7-9, with 9 bases lining up with TRBD1. The CDR3 extends over 13 amino acids. J was trimmed by 7 bases and V by 6 bases; bases with no gene match: 6. Germline CDR1 is SEHNR and CDR2 is FQNEAQ (reference sequence). CDR3 DNA: TGTGCCAGCAGTTGGGACAGGGTGGTTGAAGCTTTCTTT. Translated, it gives CASSWDRVVEAFF.

V gene TRBV29-1 combines with J gene TRBJ2-2; 10 nucleotides align to TRBD2. Germline V lookup: CDR1 SQVTM, CDR2 ANQGSEA. This CDR3 has 14 residues. V lost 8 bases and J lost 1; bases outside the gene matches: 4. The chain's CDR3 is CSTRTSGNTGELFF. CDR3 DNA sequence: TGCAGCACTCGGACTAGCGGGAACACCGGGGAGCTGTTTTTT.

The chain joins TRBV7-2 to TRBJ2-2, with 7 bases aligning to TRBD1. The CDR3 totals 14 residues. The germline V gene encodes CDR1 SGHTA and CDR2 FQGNSA. Trimming at V came to 5 bases and at J to 6 bases, leaving 6 bases not matched to a gene. For the CDR3, the DNA is TGTGCCAGCAGCCGACCGGACAGGTCCGGGGAGCTGTTTTTT. Amino acid sequence: CASSRPDRSGELFF.

The chain uses TRBV2 and TRBJ1-2; the D gene is possibly TRBD1 (6 bases). V was shortened by 6 bases and J by 6 bases, with 17 bases between the two germline ends. The V gene's germline CDR1 is SNHLY and CDR2 FYNNEI. The CDR3 covers 14 residues. CDR3 sequence: CASSRYREIDGYTF. CDR3 nucleotides: TGTGCCAGCAGCAGATACAGGGAGATCGATGGCTACACCTTC.

The chain employs TRBV5-1 and TRBJ1-1, with 8 bases identical to TRBD1. V trimming: 4 bases; J trimming: 7 bases; junction bases outside the gene matches: 3. Germline values: CDR1 SGHRS, CDR2 YFSETQ. The CDR3 spans 12 residues. CDR3 sequence reads: CASSLGQGEAFF. The CDR3, as DNA: TGCGCCAGCAGCCTCGGACAGGGTGAAGCTTTCTTT.

The chain employs TRBV5-6 and TRBJ2-7; tentatively, D is TRBD1 (7 bases). From germline, CDR1 is SGHDT and CDR2 YYEEEE. This CDR3 spans 14 amino acids. V lost 2 bases, J lost 2 bases, and 11 bases lay in between. The CDR3 DNA sequence: TGTGCCAGCAGCTTTGGAGGGGGCACCTACGAGCAGTACTTC. Its translation is CASSFGGGTYEQYF. Full variable domain (outside the CDR3, taken from reference TRBV5-6 and TRBJ2-7): DAGVTQSPTHLIKTRGQQVTLRCSPKSGHDTVSWYQQALGQGPQFIFQYYEEEERQRGNFPDRFSGHQFPNYSSELNVNALLLGDSALYLCASSFGGGTYEQYFGPGTRLTVT.

The CDR3 region has the DNA TGCAGTACCATAGCGCCCAGCTCCTACAATGAGCAGTTCTTC. Encoded protein: CSTIAPSSYNEQFF. The chain joins TRBV20-1 to TRBJ2-1, with D possibly TRBD2 on 5 matching bases. Per germline, CDR1 DFQATT and CDR2 SNEGSKA (reference sequence). This CDR3 has 14 amino acids. V shed 8 bases and J shed 0 bases, with 14 bases lying between them.

This clonotype has only a few counts. The V call is TRBV7-6, the J call TRBJ2-7, with D unclear. This CDR3 spans 13 amino acids. The germline CDR1 and CDR2 sequences are SGHVS and FNYEAQ. Trimming stripped 3 bases from V and 4 bases from J, with 10 bases between. The DNA of the CDR3 is TGTGCCAGCAGCTTGAGACCTCGTTACGAGCAGTACTTC. This translates into CASSLRPRYEQYF.

CDR3 sequence reads: CASSLVGQETQYF. The CDR3 DNA is TGTGCCAGCAGCTTAGTAGGTCAAGAGACCCAGTACTTC. The chain uses TRBV7-3 and TRBJ2-5, with D hard to call. This CDR3 is built from 13 residues. Germline values: CDR1 SGHTA, CDR2 FQGTGA. V dropped 2 bases and J dropped 2 bases, with 6 bases sitting between them.

This clonotype has only a few counts. The CDR3 coding sequence is TGTGCCATCAGTGAATTAACAGGGGGAGGCTATGGCTACACCTTC. Translated: CAISELTGGGYGYTF. The chain is built from TRBV10-3 and TRBJ1-2; 8 nucleotides line up with TRBD1. The CDR3 runs to 15 residues. Trimming cost V 3 bases and J 4 bases; bases outside gene matches: 7. Germline CDR1 ENHRY, CDR2 SYGVKD.

The J gene is TRBJ2-3, the V gene TRBV7-3; no clear D gene. This CDR3 spans 18 amino acids. CDR1 is SGHTA, CDR2 FQGTGA, per germline. V dropped 1 base and J dropped 0 bases, with 17 bases sitting between them. The CDR3 region has the DNA TGTGCCAGCAGCTTAAGCCCCGGCACAAATACTAGCACAGATACGCAGTATTTT. Translation: CASSLSPGTNTSTDTQYF.

The chain is built from TRBV7-2 and TRBJ2-1; TRBD1 agrees at 9 bases. Germline V gives CDR1 SGHTA, CDR2 FQGNSA. The CDR3 contains 14 residues. V dropped 5 bases and J dropped 3; count of bases not matched to a gene: 2. CDR3 DNA sequence: TGTGCCAGCAGCAAGGACAGGGGCTACAATGAGCAGTTCTTC. This sequence encodes CASSKDRGYNEQFF.

This clonotype was recorded a few times. This chain uses TRBV20-1 with TRBJ1-1; 8 bases match TRBD1. Germline V gene data show CDR1 as DFQATT and CDR2 as SNEGSKA (reference sequence). The CDR3 loop spans 15 amino acids. Trimming at V came to 0 bases and at J to 1 base, leaving 4 bases not matched to a gene. The CDR3, as DNA: TGCAGTGCTAGAGATCCGGACAGGGAGAACACTGAAGCTTTCTTT. It specifies CSARDPDRENTEAFF.

In its sample, this clonotype was seen a few times. The rearrangement joins TRBV10-3 to TRBJ2-7; TRBD1 matches 7 bases. The CDR3 contains 12 residues. With 10 bases clipped from V and 2 bases from J, the junction kept 5 bases outside the gene matches. The V gene's germline CDR1 is ENHRY and CDR2 SYGVKD. CDR3 DNA sequence: TGTGCCACCCGACAGGGCACCTACGAGCAGTACTTC. This translates into CATRQGTYEQYF.

This clonotype was observed many times. This CDR3 reads CASRRVGDRTDSPLHF. CDR3 coding DNA: TGTGCCAGCCGCCGTGTCGGGGACAGAACGGATTCACCCCTCCACTTT. The chain employs TRBV19 and TRBJ1-6; the match to TRBD1 covers 7 bases. This CDR3 has 16 residues. Per germline, CDR1 LNHDA and CDR2 SQIVND (reference sequence). Trimming took 9 bases from V and 8 from J; bases not matched to a gene: 16.

The chain is built from TRBV5-1 and TRBJ2-7, with D perhaps given as TRBD1 or TRBD2 (5 bases each). The CDR3 is made up of 14 amino acids. Germline V gene data show CDR1 as SGHRS and CDR2 as YFSETQ. Trimming removed 5 bases at V and 3 bases at J, with 15 bases between. Here the CDR3 DNA reads TGCGCCAGCAGGGGGACGGCCTTGGACTACGAGCAGTACTTC. As protein: CASRGTALDYEQYF.

Many counts were recorded for this clonotype. This chain connects TRBV4-3 to TRBJ2-1; 14 positions match TRBD2. Germline values: CDR1 LGHNA, CDR2 YSLEER. J was trimmed by 7 bases and V by 1 base; bases with no gene match: 6. CDR3 length: 17 residues. CDR3 region: CASSQGRGLAGGNEQFF. For the CDR3, the DNA is TGCGCCAGCAGCCAAGGTCGAGGACTAGCGGGAGGTAATGAGCAGTTCTTC.

The chain employs TRBV20-1 and TRBJ2-1; TRBD2 might be the D (6 bases). Germline V gene sequence: CDR1 DFQATT, CDR2 SNEGSKA (reference sequence). The CDR3 has 14 residues. Between the trimmed V and J ends, which lost 1 base and 1 base, there was a span of 8 bases. The CDR3 is CSARGSGSYNEQFF. CDR3 in DNA: TGCAGTGCTAGAGGTAGCGGATCCTACAATGAGCAGTTCTTC.

This clonotype was counted many times. CDR3 amino acids: CASSLAVVGTQHF. DNA of the CDR3: TGCGCCAGCAGCTTGGCCGTAGTGGGGACCCAGCATTTT. The chain joins TRBV5-1 to TRBJ1-5; D remains unclear. Germline lookup yields CDR1 SGHRS and CDR2 YFSETQ. This CDR3 is built from 13 residues. The V gene lost 0 bases and the J gene lost 11 bases, with 12 bases spanning the gap.

This clonotype appeared many times. The gene calls are TRBV5-1 and TRBJ1-5, with 7 bases identical to TRBD1. Germline CDR1 SGHRS, CDR2 YFSETQ. The V gene end was trimmed by 3 bases and the J gene end by 3 bases; junction bases not matched to a gene: 3. This CDR3 is built from 14 residues. CDR3 bases: TGCGCCAGCAGCTCTGGACAGGACAATCAGCCCCAGCATTTT. It encodes CASSSGQDNQPQHF.

The gene calls are TRBV10-3 and TRBJ2-5, with D possibly matching TRBD2 (5 bases). The CDR3 totals 19 residues. V shed 6 bases and J shed 0 bases, with 26 bases lying between them. CDR1 is ENHRY, CDR2 SYGVKD, per germline. CDR3 nucleotide sequence: TGTGCCATCAGCGCCTCACGTGGCGTAAGCGGAGATTACCAAGAGACCCAGTACTTC. Its protein is CAISASRGVSGDYQETQYF.